A single sample gave rise to the 30 T cell receptor beta chains below, sequenced in a study of spatial heterogeneity in lung cancer. This sample's time point: sample taken at primary tumor resection. Extraction of whole RNA from tumor, nontumor lung or frozen PBMC preceded unsorted sequencing. TCRdb passed the 5' RACE reads through MiXCR, listing each CDR3 protein once. The table has around 60,000 distinct CDR3 sequences, 7.5% to 9% seen once. This specimen was PBMCs, taken at surgery. These receptors were collected from a female donor with early-stage non-small cell lung cancer.

This clonotype was found many times. The chain has TRBV20-1 and TRBJ2-5; 12 positions agree with TRBD1. The CDR3 is 16 amino acids. Germline CDR1 DFQATT, CDR2 SNEGSKA (reference sequence). The trim removed 4 bases at V and 7 bases at J, leaving 13 bases unmatched. The CDR3 region has the DNA TGCAGTGCTACCCCGGGACAGGGGGCGCAGTTTGGGACCCAGTACTTC. Its translation: CSATPGQGAQFGTQYF.

This clonotype appeared many times. This chain links TRBV29-1 with TRBJ2-3; 7 bases are shared with TRBD1. The CDR3 totals 15 residues. Trimming took 8 bases from V and 6 from J; bases not matched to a gene: 17. The V gene's germline CDR1 is SQVTM and CDR2 ANQGSEA. The CDR3 here is CSSGPRQGGRDTQYF. The DNA for the CDR3 is TGCAGCTCTGGCCCCCGACAGGGCGGTAGGGATACGCAGTATTTT.

V is TRBV6-1 and J is TRBJ1-2; no definite D call. The V end lost 4 bases, the J end lost 7 bases, and 7 bases lay between the germline ends. CDR3 size: 11 residues. CDR1 and CDR2 (germline): MNHNS, SASEGT. CDR3 amino acids: CASSAGSGYTF. As DNA, the CDR3 is TGTGCCAGCAGTGCCGGTAGTGGCTACACCTTC.

Many counts were recorded for this clonotype. The V and J genes are TRBV5-1 and TRBJ1-2; D not certain. V lost 0 bases and J lost 4, with 7 bases in between. The germline gives CDR1 SGHRS, CDR2 YFSETQ. The CDR3 is 13 amino acids. In nucleotides, the CDR3 is TGCGCCAGCAGCTTGGACTTGAGCTATGGCTACACCTTC. Translated, it gives CASSLDLSYGYTF.

DNA for the CDR3: TGTGCCAGCAGCGGCCGGTTAGATACGCAGTATTTT. The encoded protein is CASSGRLDTQYF. The J gene is TRBJ2-3, the V gene TRBV5-8; no clear D gene. This CDR3 is 12 amino acids long. The V and J ends lost 4 bases and 5 bases respectively, with 8 bases between them. CDR1 is SGHTS and CDR2 is YDEGEE in the germline V gene.

This clonotype was counted a few times. This chain uses TRBV19 with TRBJ2-7; 9 bases align to TRBD1. V shed 3 bases, J shed 5 bases, and the junction held 11 bases outside the gene matches. This CDR3 has 16 amino acids. The germline gives CDR1 LNHDA, CDR2 SQIVND (reference sequence). CDR3 nucleotides: TGTGCCAGTAGTATCGCCCACAGGGGGCGGATTGACGAGCAGTACTTC. It is translated as CASSIAHRGRIDEQYF.

This clonotype was picked up many times. The chain combines TRBV5-1 with TRBJ2-7, with 7 bases that match TRBD1. Germline V gene lookup returns CDR1 SGHRS and CDR2 YFSETQ. This CDR3 has 15 residues. V shed 0 bases and J 2 bases; nucleotides not matched to a gene: 5. The CDR3 protein is CASSLAGTEPYEQYF. In nucleotides, the CDR3 is TGCGCCAGCAGCTTGGCCGGGACAGAGCCCTACGAGCAGTACTTC. Supplemented by reference TRBV5-1 and TRBJ2-7, the full variable domain reads KAGVTQTPRYLIKTRGQQVTLSCSPISGHRSVSWYQQTPGQGLQFLFEYFSETQRNKGNFPGRFSGRQFSNSRSEMNVSTLELGDSALYLCASSLAGTEPYEQYFGPGTRLTVT.

The chain's CDR3 is CASSTTGFGTEAFF. CDR3 DNA: TGCGCCAGCAGCACCACAGGGTTCGGCACTGAAGCTTTCTTT. This chain joins TRBV4-1 and TRBJ1-1; possibly TRBD1 for D (6 bases). Trimming removed 5 bases at V and 4 bases at J, with 14 bases between. This CDR3 region has 14 residues. From germline, CDR1 is MGHRA and CDR2 YSYEKL.

The V call is TRBV5-1, the J call TRBJ1-4; D uncertain. The germline gives CDR1 SGHRS, CDR2 YFSETQ. Trimming left V 1 base short and J 5 bases short, with 12 bases between. CDR3 length: 15 residues. The CDR3 DNA is TGCGCCAGCAGCTTGTCGTCTCAGGAGAATGAAAAACTGTTTTTT. Protein: CASSLSSQENEKLFF.

This clonotype came up a few times. This sequence joins TRBV12-3 or TRBV12-4 and TRBJ2-2, with D unclear. The V and J ends lost 6 bases and 4 bases respectively, with 9 bases between them. This CDR3 spans 13 amino acids. In DNA, the CDR3 is TGTGCCAGCAGCACCGGGTTCACCGGGGAGCTGTTTTTT. Translation gives CASSTGFTGELFF.

Many counts were recorded for this clonotype. The V and J genes are TRBV28 and TRBJ1-6; perhaps TRBD1 as D (5 bases). V was cut by 6 bases and J by 3 bases, with 6 bases left in between. Germline V gene data show CDR1 as MDHEN and CDR2 as SYDVKM. The CDR3 is 13 residues long. In nucleotides, the CDR3 is TGTGCCAGCAGGACAGACTATAATTCACCCCTCCACTTT. It yields the protein CASRTDYNSPLHF.

This clonotype was seen more than once but under ten times. This rearrangement joins TRBV5-5 to TRBJ2-2; 8 nucleotides match TRBD2. This CDR3 has 17 residues. The trim removed 3 bases at V and 6 bases at J, leaving 13 bases unmatched. Germline CDR1 and CDR2: SGHKS and YYEKEE (reference sequence). The CDR3 DNA reads as TGTGCCAGCAGCTCGGGAGGGATAGCGGAGGTGGCCGGGGAGCTGTTTTTT. Translating gives CASSSGGIAEVAGELFF.

The sample holds many counts of this clonotype. J is TRBJ2-1 and V is TRBV20-1; 7 bases are a match to TRBD2. This CDR3 comprises 12 residues. Germline-derived CDR1 and CDR2 are DFQATT and SNEGSKA (reference sequence). CDR3 protein: CSGRTRNREQFF. For the CDR3, the DNA is TGCAGCGGGAGGACTAGGAATCGCGAGCAGTTCTTC.

The chain is built from TRBV7-2 and TRBJ2-7; the D gene is possibly TRBD1 (6 bases). There are 14 residues in the CDR3. Germline CDR1 is SGHTA and CDR2 is FQGNSA. V gave up 4 bases and J gave up 6 bases, with 16 bases separating them. CDR3 sequence (DNA): TGTGCCAGCAGCTCCTGGGGCAGGGGTAGCGAGCAGTACTTC. Translating gives CASSSWGRGSEQYF.

On this clonotype: A read error may account for a junction end that differs from germline. This chain joins TRBV7-9 and TRBJ1-2; TRBD1 might be the D (5 bases). In germline, CDR1 is SEHNR, CDR2 FQNEAQ (reference sequence). CDR3 length: 12 amino acids. For the CDR3, the DNA is TGTGCCAGCAGCTTAGGTTTGAGACAGACTATCTTC. Its protein product is CASSLGLRQTIF.

Ten or more counts support this clonotype. The chain couples TRBV7-9 to TRBJ1-1; D gene ambiguous. The CDR3 loop spans 14 amino acids. Trimming pared 1 base from V and 1 base from J, leaving 7 bases between. In germline, CDR1 is SEHNR, CDR2 FQNEAQ (reference sequence). The chain's CDR3 is CASSLGGTNTEAFF. The CDR3 DNA sequence: TGTGCCAGCAGCTTAGGCGGTACGAACACTGAAGCTTTCTTT.

This clonotype occurred many times. V usage is TRBV27 and J usage is TRBJ2-3; 7 bases map to TRBD1. The CDR3 loop spans 14 amino acids. The germline V gene has CDR1 MNHEY and CDR2 SMNVEV (reference sequence). Unmatched junction bases numbered 4, after V lost 5 bases and J lost 2 bases. In DNA form, the CDR3 reads TGTGCCAGCAGTCCGGGACAGACCACAGATACGCAGTATTTT. This codes for CASSPGQTTDTQYF.

This clonotype was detected many times. The chain carries TRBV28 and TRBJ1-2; no reliable D call. V dropped 5 bases and J dropped 4 bases, with 17 bases sitting between them. The germline V gene has CDR1 MDHEN and CDR2 SYDVKM. This CDR3 spans 15 amino acids. The CDR3 reads CASSPGVEGVYGYTF. CDR3 sequence (DNA): TGTGCCAGCAGTCCCGGAGTGGAGGGAGTCTATGGCTACACCTTC.

The CDR3 nucleotides are TGCAGCGTCCCCTTTGGGGGGAGCTCCTACAATGAGCAGTTCTTC. As protein: CSVPFGGSSYNEQFF. The chain couples TRBV29-1 to TRBJ2-1; tentative D call: TRBD2 (6 bases). V dropped 6 bases and J dropped 0 bases, with 15 bases sitting between them. Looked up from germline, CDR1 is SQVTM and CDR2 is ANQGSEA. This CDR3 comprises 15 residues.

The chain joins TRBV12-3 or TRBV12-4 to TRBJ2-7, with D perhaps matching TRBD1 or TRBD2 (5 bases each). V was clipped by 4 bases and J by 4 bases, with 14 bases between them. The CDR3 is 14 residues long. CDR3 protein: CASSSSAEGYEQYV. The CDR3 DNA sequence: TGTGCCAGCAGTTCCTCGGCCGAGGGGTACGAGCAGTACGTC.

In this sample, this clonotype turned up many times. This sequence joins TRBV28 and TRBJ2-7, with D uncertain. Germline V gives CDR1 MDHEN, CDR2 SYDVKM. This CDR3 is built from 16 residues. With 7 bases removed from V and 0 bases from J, the gap between germline ends came to 19 bases. CDR3 in amino acids: CASTPSWGIVSYEQYF. In DNA, the CDR3 is TGTGCCAGCACCCCGAGTTGGGGTATTGTCTCCTACGAGCAGTACTTC.

V gene TRBV12-3 or TRBV12-4 combines with J gene TRBJ1-6, with 8 bases fitting TRBD1. Germline trimming cut 6 bases from V and 7 bases from J; bases unmatched to any gene: 8. The CDR3 consists of 15 residues. CDR3 nucleotides: TGTGCCAGCAGGGAGCAGGGGGCTAAAAATTCACCCCTCCACTTT. It yields the protein CASREQGAKNSPLHF.

This clonotype is labeled medium-sized. V is TRBV28 and J is TRBJ2-3; tentative D call: TRBD2 (5 bases). V gave up 2 bases and J gave up 2 bases, with 11 bases separating them. The CDR3 length is 15 residues. Per germline, CDR1 MDHEN and CDR2 SYDVKM. CDR3 in amino acids: CASSLRVRVTDTQYF. The CDR3 DNA reads TGTGCCAGCAGTTTAAGGGTGCGGGTCACAGATACGCAGTATTTT.

Many counts were recorded for this clonotype. The rearrangement uses TRBV5-1 and TRBJ2-7; D may be TRBD1 (6 bases). Trimming shortened V by 2 bases and J by 3 bases, and 15 bases separated the two germline ends. The germline V gene has CDR1 SGHRS and CDR2 YFSETQ. CDR3 length: 15 residues. The CDR3 sequence is CASSLAQGTLYEQYV. CDR3 coding DNA: TGCGCCAGCAGCTTAGCCCAGGGGACCCTCTACGAGCAGTACGTC.

The V and J genes are TRBV28 and TRBJ2-7, with D unclear. In germline, CDR1 is MDHEN, CDR2 SYDVKM. This CDR3 comprises 14 residues. The V end lost 3 bases, the J end lost 5 bases, and 14 bases lay between the germline ends. CDR3 residues: CASSFTSPPNEQYF. The CDR3 nucleotides are TGTGCCAGCAGTTTTACTTCACCCCCCAACGAGCAGTACTTC.

There are many counts of this clonotype. The gene calls are TRBV5-1 and TRBJ1-1, with a tentative D call TRBD1 (5 bases). This CDR3 comprises 15 residues. Germline loops: CDR1 SGHRS, CDR2 YFSETQ. The germline V and J ends were trimmed by 4 bases and 0 bases, with 13 bases remaining between them. DNA of the CDR3: TGCGCCAGCAGCCCCCTGGGGACTTTGAACACTGAAGCTTTCTTT. Translating it yields CASSPLGTLNTEAFF.

This clonotype was detected ten times or more. This chain connects TRBV25-1 to TRBJ1-4, with a possible D match to TRBD1 (5 bases). Germline V gene lookup returns CDR1 MGHDK and CDR2 SYGVNS. The V end lost 3 bases, the J end lost 8 bases, and 19 bases lay between the germline ends. The CDR3 runs 16 residues. CDR3 residues: CASSDPTEGEAEKLFF. The CDR3 DNA reads TGTGCCAGCAGTGACCCTACAGAAGGGGAGGCGGAAAAACTGTTTTTT.

The sample holds a few counts of this clonotype. V and J are TRBV12-3 or TRBV12-4 and TRBJ2-3; D remains ambiguous. Trimming left V 6 bases short and J 2 bases short, with 0 bases between. The CDR3 totals 10 residues. The CDR3 DNA reads TGTGCCAGCAGCACAGATACGCAGTATTTT. This codes for CASSTDTQYF.

The DNA of the CDR3 is TGTGCCAGCAGTGAACGGTCGAGGACTGAAGCTTTCTTT. This sequence encodes CASSERSRTEAFF. The chain has TRBV25-1 and TRBJ1-1; D gene unclear. This CDR3 has 13 residues. Germline V CDR1 and CDR2: MGHDK, SYGVNS. Between the trimmed V and J ends, which lost 2 bases and 5 bases, there was a span of 9 bases.

A few counts support this clonotype. J is TRBJ2-4 and V is TRBV7-9; the D is unclear. V lost 5 bases and J 5 bases, leaving 10 bases between the germline ends. The CDR3 is 13 residues long. Germline CDR1 and CDR2: SEHNR and FQNEAQ (reference sequence). This chain's CDR3 is CASSRRQENIQYF. Here the CDR3 DNA reads TGTGCCAGCAGCCGCAGGCAGGAAAACATTCAGTACTTC.